The 13 T cell receptor beta chains below come from one sample, sequenced in a study of radiotherapy plus CTLA-4 blockade in lung cancer. Repertoires were generated with immunoSEQ multiplex PCR, while TCRdb's copy carries only in-frame clones and drops some. The sample records more than 65,000 clones, around 86% being singletons. This sample comprised peripheral blood, obtained from a patient treated with radiotherapy plus ipilimumab. These receptor sequences come from a human donor with non-small cell lung cancer who had stable disease on radiotherapy plus ipilimumab.

This chain connects TRBV30 to TRBJ2-5; D is undetermined. Germline loops: CDR1 GTSNPN, CDR2 SVGIG (reference sequence). V was shortened by 0 bases and J by 5 bases, with 10 bases between the two germline ends. The length of the CDR3 is 13 residues. This CDR3 reads CAWSVRSGETQYF. The CDR3 DNA reads as TGTGCCTGGAGTGTGCGTAGTGGGGAGACCCAGTACTTC.

J is TRBJ2-7 and V is TRBV6-5; D may be TRBD2 (6 bases). This CDR3 is built from 14 residues. Germline CDR1 and CDR2: MNHEY and SVGAGI. Trimming stripped 4 bases from V and 3 bases from J, with 13 bases between. The CDR3 reads CASSLSGPIYEQYF. The CDR3, as DNA: TGTGCCAGCAGTTTGAGCGGGCCAATCTACGAGCAGTACTTC.

J is TRBJ2-4 and V is TRBV6-1, with 7 bases identical to TRBD2. The CDR3 has 14 amino acids. Per the germline V gene, CDR1 is MNHNS and CDR2 is SASEGT. With V trimmed by 6 bases and J by 2 bases, 4 bases remained unmatched. CDR3 in amino acids: CASRGGVPKNIQYF. For the CDR3, the DNA is TGTGCCAGCAGGGGAGGGGTACCCAAAAACATTCAGTACTTC.

This chain links TRBV6-5 with TRBJ1-5; D possibly corresponds to TRBD1 (6 bases). Trimming pared 5 bases from V and 7 bases from J, leaving 15 bases between. CDR1 is MNHEY and CDR2 is SVGAGI in the germline V gene. This CDR3 region has 14 residues. CDR3 nucleotide sequence: TGTGCCAGCAGTCTACAGGGAGGAGGGCAGCCCCAGCATTTT. Translating it yields CASSLQGGGQPQHF.

The chain combines TRBV5-4 with TRBJ2-7; TRBD1 or TRBD2 may be the D gene (5 bases each). The CDR3 consists of 11 residues. The V end was cut by 4 bases, the J end by 6 bases, with 8 bases between. The V gene's germline CDR1 is SGHNT and CDR2 YYREEE (reference sequence). For the CDR3, the DNA is TGTGCCAGCAGCGAGGGGCGCGAGCAGTACTTC. This codes for CASSEGREQYF.

This rearrangement joins TRBV6-6 to TRBJ1-1; 7 nucleotides agree with TRBD1. V lost 0 bases and J lost 5; bases outside the gene matches: 3. This CDR3 is built from 14 residues. CDR1 MNHNY and CDR2 SVGAGI come from the germline V gene (reference sequence). The CDR3 here is CASSYSQGGTEAFF. The CDR3 DNA sequence: TGTGCCAGCAGTTACTCGCAGGGGGGGACTGAAGCTTTCTTT.

CDR3 sequence (DNA): TGTGCCAGCAAGACACCCACAGGGGCTAGGACTGAAGCTTTCTTT. Residues: CASKTPTGARTEAFF. This chain joins TRBV6-1 and TRBJ1-1, with 7 bases that match TRBD1. With 7 bases clipped from V and 5 bases from J, the junction kept 13 bases outside the gene matches. Germline assignment: CDR1 MNHNS and CDR2 SASEGT. This CDR3 spans 15 amino acids.

The gene calls are TRBV27 and TRBJ1-6, with 9 positions matching TRBD1. Germline values: CDR1 MNHEY, CDR2 SMNVEV (reference sequence). The CDR3 runs to 15 residues. The trim removed 7 bases at V and 10 bases at J, leaving 11 bases unmatched. The CDR3 loop reads CASTLGTGLGSPLHF. CDR3 DNA sequence: TGTGCCAGCACCCTTGGGACAGGGCTTGGCTCACCCCTCCACTTT.

The CDR3 DNA reads TGTGCCACCTCCCTTGGGAGCGGAGGCCAAGAGACCCAGTACTTC. This codes for CATSLGSGGQETQYF. This rearrangement joins TRBV2 to TRBJ2-5; TRBD2 is a possible D gene (5 bases). Trimming removed 10 bases from V and 1 base from J, with 19 bases in between. Germline assignment: CDR1 SNHLY and CDR2 FYNNEI. The CDR3 totals 15 residues.

This clone was seen a handful of times. The rearrangement links TRBV19 to TRBJ2-3; unclear D gene. CDR1 and CDR2 (germline): LNHDA, SQIVND (reference sequence). The CDR3 is 14 amino acids. V shed 7 bases and J shed 6 bases, with 17 bases lying between them. CDR3 sequence: CASTDSTVADTQYF. The CDR3 DNA follows: TGTGCCAGTACCGATTCCACAGTCGCGGATACGCAGTATTTT.

V is TRBV6-1 and J is TRBJ1-6; D remains ambiguous. Trimming took off 2 bases at V and 2 bases at J, with 7 bases between the two ends. In germline, CDR1 is MNHNS, CDR2 SASEGT. The CDR3 has 15 amino acids. CDR3 in DNA: TGTGCCAGCAGTGAACTGCCGGCCTATAATTCACCCCTCCACTTT. It is translated as CASSELPAYNSPLHF.

This clone was counted only a few times. V is TRBV6-6 and J is TRBJ2-6, with D perhaps assigned TRBD1 or TRBD2 (6 bases each). The CDR3 extends over 15 amino acids. The V end was cut by 4 bases, the J end by 2 bases, with 9 bases between. Germline V gives CDR1 MNHNY, CDR2 SVGAGI (reference sequence). Here the CDR3 reads CASSWGAPGANVLTF. The CDR3 DNA follows: TGTGCCAGCAGTTGGGGGGCGCCTGGGGCCAACGTCCTGACTTTC.

This CDR3 is CASSPGETGMVEQYF. The CDR3, as DNA: TGTGCCAGCAGCCCAGGGGAGACAGGGATGGTCGAGCAGTACTTC. The chain is built from TRBV7-6 and TRBJ2-7; 7 bases match TRBD1. This CDR3 comprises 15 residues. V shed 5 bases and J 6 bases; nucleotides not matched to a gene: 13. The V gene's germline CDR1 is SGHVS and CDR2 FNYEAQ.